Below, 32 T cell receptor beta chains from the same sample are listed, as sequenced in a study of blood T cell repertoires in COVID-19. Assay used: immunoSEQ multiplex PCR; TCRdb lists only in-frame clones, some missing. In the table there are about 67,000 clones, more than 70% of which are singletons. The sequenced material came from peripheral blood. The receptors were gathered from a woman aged 60-70 years with acute or convalescent COVID-19.

V gene TRBV28 combines with J gene TRBJ2-7; 11 bases match TRBD1. V dropped 2 bases and J dropped 2; count of bases not matched to a gene: 2. This CDR3 has 15 amino acids. The V gene's germline CDR1 is MDHEN and CDR2 SYDVKM. CDR3: CASSLVGQGAYEQYF. Written as DNA, the CDR3 is TGTGCCAGCAGTTTAGTGGGACAGGGGGCCTACGAGCAGTACTTC.

This clone has just a few counts. V and J are TRBV19 and TRBJ1-2, with D unclear. Trimming stripped 1 base from V and 4 bases from J, with 16 bases between. This CDR3 spans 16 amino acids. Germline V gives CDR1 LNHDA, CDR2 SQIVND (reference sequence). CDR3 residues: CASSIVSQANSYGYTF. In DNA form, the CDR3 reads TGTGCCAGTAGTATAGTCAGCCAGGCGAACTCCTATGGCTACACCTTC. Using reference TRBV19 and TRBJ1-2 for the parts outside the CDR3, the full variable domain is DGGITQSPKYLFRKEGQNVTLSCEQNLNHDAMYWYRQDPGQGLRLIYYSQIVNDFQKGDIAEGYSVSREKKESFPLTVTSAQKNPTAFYLCASSIVSQANSYGYTFGSGTRLTVV.

Only one count was recorded for this clone. The V and J genes are TRBV2 and TRBJ1-5, with TRBD1 as a possible D gene (5 bases). The CDR3 loop spans 14 amino acids. V was pared by 4 bases and J by 3 bases, with 10 bases between. Germline V CDR1 and CDR2: SNHLY, FYNNEI. The CDR3 here is CASSVAGFNQPQHF. CDR3 coding DNA: TGTGCCAGCAGTGTGGCAGGGTTCAATCAGCCCCAGCATTTT. The whole variable domain, filled in from reference TRBV2 and TRBJ1-5, reads EPEVTQTPSHQVTQMGQEVILRCVPISNHLYFYWYRQILGQKVEFLVSFYNNEISEKSEIFDDQFSVERPDGSNFTLKIRSTKLEDSAMYFCASSVAGFNQPQHFGDGTRLSIL.

The chain couples TRBV5-5 to TRBJ1-1, with TRBD1 matching over 9 bases. V shed 3 bases and J 0 bases; nucleotides not matched to a gene: 12. The CDR3 runs 18 residues. Germline V lookup: CDR1 SGHKS, CDR2 YYEKEE (reference sequence). The CDR3 sequence is CASSSITGGNLMNTEAFF. The DNA for the CDR3 is TGTGCCAGCAGCTCGATTACAGGGGGCAATCTCATGAACACTGAAGCTTTCTTT.

With respect to this clone: Other DNA variants within this sample encode the same CDR3. The CDR3 loop is CASSLLRNYGYTF. The CDR3 region has the DNA TGCGCCAGCAGCCTATTGAGGAACTATGGCTACACCTTC. The chain has TRBV5-1 and TRBJ1-2; D unclear. CDR3 size: 13 residues. Between the trimmed V and J ends, which lost 4 bases and 2 bases, there was a span of 9 bases. CDR1 SGHRS and CDR2 YFSETQ come from the germline V gene. The variable domain in full, completed from reference TRBV5-1 and TRBJ1-2, reads KAGVTQTPRYLIKTRGQQVTLSCSPISGHRSVSWYQQTPGQGLQFLFEYFSETQRNKGNFPGRFSGRQFSNSRSEMNVSTLELGDSALYLCASSLLRNYGYTFGSGTRLTVV.

This clone turned up a few times. The CDR3 protein is CASSLNRAGGELFF. CDR3 sequence (DNA): TGTGCCAGCAGCTTAAACAGGGCGGGCGGGGAGCTGTTTTTT. The J gene is TRBJ2-2, the V gene TRBV7-8, with D maybe TRBD1 (6 bases). The CDR3 runs to 14 residues. Germline values: CDR1 SGHVS, CDR2 FQNEAQ. V lost 2 bases and J lost 7, with 11 bases in between.

The rearrangement uses TRBV6-6 and TRBJ1-5; weak D call: TRBD1 (6 bases). The germline V gene has CDR1 MNHNY and CDR2 SVGAGI (reference sequence). Trimming left V 7 bases short and J 4 bases short, with 11 bases between. This CDR3 has 13 residues. CDR3 in DNA: TGTGCCAGCATCGACAGGCCGAATCAGCCCCAGCATTTT. Its protein product is CASIDRPNQPQHF.

The sample holds one count of this clone. The chain combines TRBV2 with TRBJ1-5, with D possibly TRBD1 on 6 matching bases. The germline V and J ends were trimmed by 4 bases and 0 bases, with 13 bases remaining between them. The CDR3 sequence is 16 residues long. Germline V lookup: CDR1 SNHLY, CDR2 FYNNEI. CDR3 nucleotides: TGTGCCAGCAGTGGTAACATGGGGGCTAGCAATCAGCCCCAGCATTTT. It codes for CASSGNMGASNQPQHF.

The chain is built from TRBV5-6 and TRBJ2-2; D remains ambiguous. V lost 3 bases to trimming and J lost 5 bases, with 2 bases between them. The germline CDR1 and CDR2 sequences are SGHDT and YYEEEE. This CDR3 spans 11 amino acids. The CDR3 sequence: CASSSTGELFF. Written as DNA, the CDR3 is TGTGCCAGCAGCTCTACCGGGGAGCTGTTTTTT. Full variable domain (rest looked up from reference TRBV5-6 and TRBJ2-2): DAGVTQSPTHLIKTRGQQVTLRCSPKSGHDTVSWYQQALGQGPQFIFQYYEEEERQRGNFPDRFSGHQFPNYSSELNVNALLLGDSALYLCASSSTGELFFGEGSRLTVL.

This clone was seen a single time. CDR3 bases: TGTGCCAGCAGACAGGACAGGGGAAGCGGCTACACCTTC. This sequence encodes CASRQDRGSGYTF. The chain has TRBV6-5 and TRBJ1-2; 9 bases match TRBD1. CDR1 is MNHEY, CDR2 SVGAGI, per germline. The length of the CDR3 is 13 residues. After removal of 6 bases from V and 8 bases from J, the junction contained 7 bases not matched to a gene.

This clone was detected once. This chain connects TRBV19 to TRBJ1-5; 7 positions match TRBD1. Germline V lookup: CDR1 LNHDA, CDR2 SQIVND (reference sequence). The CDR3 extends over 14 amino acids. Trimming took 4 bases from V and 5 from J; bases not matched to a gene: 5. CDR3 sequence reads: CASSNQGEHQPQHF. In nucleotides, the CDR3 is TGTGCCAGTAGTAATCAGGGGGAGCATCAGCCCCAGCATTTT.

The gene calls are TRBV6-1 and TRBJ2-5, with D perhaps TRBD1 (6 bases). The CDR3 totals 15 residues. Per the germline V gene, CDR1 is MNHNS and CDR2 is SASEGT. Trimming shortened V by 3 bases and J by 6 bases, and 17 bases separated the two germline ends. CDR3 protein: CASSEAGAVRQTQYF. The CDR3 nucleotides are TGTGCCAGCAGTGAGGCAGGGGCCGTCAGGCAGACCCAGTACTTC.

This sequence joins TRBV12-3 or TRBV12-4 and TRBJ2-3; D not resolved. This CDR3 contains 12 residues. V was clipped by 4 bases and J by 5 bases, with 7 bases between them. The CDR3 region has the DNA TGTGCCAGCAGTTCCGCCGGAGATACGCAGTATTTT. This translates into CASSSAGDTQYF.

The rearrangement uses TRBV6-5 and TRBJ2-5; a possible D gene is TRBD1 (6 bases). The germline gives CDR1 MNHEY, CDR2 SVGAGI. CDR3 size: 13 residues. V was cut by 8 bases and J by 5 bases, with 15 bases left in between. This CDR3 is CASEQGLQETQYF. The CDR3 DNA sequence: TGTGCCAGCGAACAGGGCCTCCAGGAGACCCAGTACTTC.

The V and J genes are TRBV7-3 and TRBJ2-1; 7 bases are shared with TRBD2. V trimming: 4 bases; J trimming: 0 bases; junction bases outside the gene matches: 3. CDR1 SGHTA and CDR2 FQGTGA come from the germline V gene. The CDR3 is 15 amino acids. CDR3 DNA: TGTGCCAGCAGCTACGCGGGGGACTCCTACAATGAGCAGTTCTTC. This codes for CASSYAGDSYNEQFF. Complete variable domain (other parts from reference TRBV7-3 and TRBJ2-1): GAGVSQTPSNKVTEKGKYVELRCDPISGHTALYWYRQSLGQGPEFLIYFQGTGAADDSGLPNDRFFAVRPEGSVSTLKIQRTERGDSAVYLCASSYAGDSYNEQFFGPGTRLTVL.

This clone was counted once. This sequence joins TRBV6-5 and TRBJ2-6; TRBD1 aligns across 10 bases. The CDR3 length is 15 residues. Germline lookup yields CDR1 MNHEY and CDR2 SVGAGI. The trim removed 7 bases at V and 4 bases at J, leaving 4 bases unmatched. CDR3 sequence reads: CASTDRGRGANVLTF. DNA for the CDR3: TGTGCCAGCACGGACAGGGGGAGGGGGGCCAACGTCCTGACTTTC.

This chain connects TRBV5-1 to TRBJ2-7; D might be TRBD2 (5 bases). The CDR3 is 12 residues long. Germline V gives CDR1 SGHRS, CDR2 YFSETQ. Between the trimmed V and J ends, which lost 4 bases and 3 bases, there was a span of 8 bases. Here the CDR3 reads CASSRGGYEQYF. Here the CDR3 DNA reads TGCGCCAGCAGCCGCGGAGGCTACGAGCAGTACTTC.

The chain couples TRBV5-1 to TRBJ2-4; 8 bases align to TRBD1. Losses at the gene ends were 1 base for V and 2 bases for J; bases not matched to a gene: 5. This CDR3 contains 16 residues. CDR1 is SGHRS, CDR2 YFSETQ, per germline. The CDR3 DNA reads TGCGCCAGCAGCTTGATGCAGGGGGCCTCCAAAAACATTCAGTACTTC. Encoded protein: CASSLMQGASKNIQYF.

The chain has TRBV6-2 or TRBV6-3 and TRBJ1-1, with no clear D. Germline V gene sequence: CDR1 MNHEY, CDR2 SVGEGT. Trimming took 5 bases from V and 6 from J, leaving 13 bases between them. The CDR3 contains 13 residues. CDR3 nucleotide sequence: TGTGCCAGCAGTCGAGGGTGGAGCGCTGAAGCTTTCTTT. As protein: CASSRGWSAEAFF.

This chain uses TRBV7-8 with TRBJ2-7; the D gene is possibly TRBD1 (6 bases). Germline V lookup: CDR1 SGHVS, CDR2 FQNEAQ. V was trimmed by 4 bases and J by 3 bases, leaving 13 bases between them. The CDR3 covers 14 residues. The CDR3 nucleotides are TGTGCCAGCAGCTCCCGGGACATTTTCTACGAGCAGTACTTC. Encoded protein: CASSSRDIFYEQYF.

For this clone: One end of the junction varies from germline; a read error may be responsible. The chain links TRBV12-3 or TRBV12-4 to TRBJ2-7; TRBD2 is a possible D gene (5 bases). This CDR3 is 11 amino acids long. CDR3: CASSLRENPHF. In DNA form, the CDR3 reads TGTGCCAGCAGTTTGAGGGAAAACCCTCACTTC.

This clone appeared a few times. The rearrangement uses TRBV18 and TRBJ2-7; the D gene is possibly TRBD1 (5 bases). This CDR3 contains 14 residues. CDR1 and CDR2 from the germline V gene are KGHSH and LQKENI. Trimming shortened V by 4 bases and J by 5 bases, and 15 bases separated the two germline ends. The CDR3 spells CASSHQGYQDEQYF. CDR3 DNA sequence: TGTGCCAGCTCACATCAGGGTTATCAGGACGAGCAGTACTTC.

The rearrangement links TRBV5-1 to TRBJ1-3, with 11 positions matching TRBD1. J lost 3 bases, V lost 5 bases, and 7 bases had no gene match. CDR1 SGHRS and CDR2 YFSETQ come from the germline V gene. CDR3 length equals 16 residues. The CDR3 nucleotides are TGCGCCAGCAGTCCCGGGACAGGGGGAGTTGGAAACACCATATATTTT. It codes for CASSPGTGGVGNTIYF. Full variable domain (missing parts from reference TRBV5-1 and TRBJ1-3): KAGVTQTPRYLIKTRGQQVTLSCSPISGHRSVSWYQQTPGQGLQFLFEYFSETQRNKGNFPGRFSGRQFSNSRSEMNVSTLELGDSALYLCASSPGTGGVGNTIYFGEGSWLTVV.

The chain is built from TRBV3-1 (or the pseudogene TRBV3-2) and TRBJ2-7; TRBD2 is a possible D gene (7 bases). Trimming removed 0 bases at V and 9 bases at J, with 27 bases between. This CDR3 region has 18 residues. The germline CDR1 and CDR2 sequences are LGHDT and YNNKEL (reference sequence). The DNA of the CDR3 is TGTGCCAGCAGCCAAGAACAGGGATTTTTGGGGGGGCAGTTGGGGCAGTACTTC. It specifies CASSQEQGFLGGQLGQYF.

J is TRBJ2-2 and V is TRBV12-3 or TRBV12-4; D ambiguous. The germline V and J ends were trimmed by 7 bases and 6 bases, with 12 bases remaining between them. This CDR3 contains 13 residues. CDR3 in DNA: TGTGCCAGCACCCTTAGTTTCCCCGGGGAGCTGTTTTTT. It specifies CASTLSFPGELFF.

This clone was detected once. This chain links TRBV2 with TRBJ2-7; the match to TRBD1 covers 9 bases. This CDR3 has 15 amino acids. Germline values: CDR1 SNHLY, CDR2 FYNNEI. V lost 5 bases, J lost 2 bases, and 7 bases stayed unmatched. The CDR3 DNA sequence: TGTGCCAGCAGTTACCGGGACAGGGTTACCTACGAGCAGTACTTC. Translating gives CASSYRDRVTYEQYF.

The V and J genes are TRBV28 and TRBJ2-1; 12 nucleotides match TRBD2. Germline lookup yields CDR1 MDHEN and CDR2 SYDVKM. The J segment lost 0 bases and the V segment lost 6 bases, leaving 9 bases of the junction unmatched. This CDR3 has 18 residues. The CDR3 DNA reads TGTGCCAGCAGGCAACTAGCGGGGGGCCGGAGCTCCTACAATGAGCAGTTCTTC. Protein: CASRQLAGGRSSYNEQFF.

V is TRBV19 and J is TRBJ1-5; a weak D match, TRBD1 (6 bases). The CDR3 length is 13 residues. The V and J ends lost 7 bases and 4 bases respectively, with 11 bases between them. Per the germline V gene, CDR1 is LNHDA and CDR2 is SQIVND (reference sequence). The CDR3 reads CASTVGQNQPQHF. The CDR3 region has the DNA TGTGCCAGTACCGTGGGACAAAATCAGCCCCAGCATTTT.

This sequence joins TRBV30 and TRBJ2-6; D call uncertain. The V gene's germline CDR1 is GTSNPN and CDR2 SVGIG (reference sequence). Trimming stripped 3 bases from V and 2 bases from J, with 14 bases between. The CDR3 length is 16 residues. The CDR3 here is CAWRRAGLPGANVLTF. The CDR3 DNA is TGTGCCTGGAGACGTGCAGGTTTGCCTGGGGCCAACGTCCTGACTTTC.

The chain links TRBV11-2 to TRBJ1-2; D is undetermined. The CDR3 spans 13 residues. V dropped 1 base and J dropped 0 bases, with 3 bases sitting between them. The V gene's germline CDR1 is SGHAT and CDR2 FQNNGV. The DNA of the CDR3 is TGTGCCAGCAGCTTAGGAGCTAACTATGGCTACACCTTC. Its translation: CASSLGANYGYTF.

The genes are TRBV5-1 and TRBJ1-1; 11 bases are a match to TRBD1. The J segment lost 4 bases and the V segment lost 4 bases, leaving 9 bases of the junction unmatched. Looked up from germline, CDR1 is SGHRS and CDR2 is YFSETQ. The length of the CDR3 is 16 residues. CDR3 DNA sequence: TGCGCCAGCAGCGCCAATTCAGGGACAGGGGGCACTGAAGCTTTCTTT. Translation gives CASSANSGTGGTEAFF.

V is TRBV27 and J is TRBJ2-7, with a weak D call TRBD2 (6 bases). This CDR3 is built from 14 residues. V was cut by 2 bases and J by 3 bases, with 11 bases left in between. CDR1 is MNHEY, CDR2 SMNVEV, per germline (reference sequence). This chain's CDR3 is CASSLVGGVYEQYF. CDR3 coding DNA: TGTGCCAGCAGTTTAGTGGGCGGGGTCTACGAGCAGTACTTC.